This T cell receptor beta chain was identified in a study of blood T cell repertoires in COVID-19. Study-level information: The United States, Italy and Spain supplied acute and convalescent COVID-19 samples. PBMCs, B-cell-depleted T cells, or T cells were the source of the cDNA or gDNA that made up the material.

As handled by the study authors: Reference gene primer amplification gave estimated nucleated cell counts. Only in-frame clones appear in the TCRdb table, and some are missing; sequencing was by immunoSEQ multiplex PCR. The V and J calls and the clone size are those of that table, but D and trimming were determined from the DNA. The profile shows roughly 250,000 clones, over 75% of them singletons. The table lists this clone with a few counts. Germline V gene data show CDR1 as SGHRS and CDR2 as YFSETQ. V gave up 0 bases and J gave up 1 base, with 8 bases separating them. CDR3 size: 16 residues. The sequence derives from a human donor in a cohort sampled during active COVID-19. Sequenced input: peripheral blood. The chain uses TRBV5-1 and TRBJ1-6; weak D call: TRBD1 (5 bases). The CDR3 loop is CASSLGQGSYNSPLHF. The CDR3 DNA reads TGCGCCAGCAGCTTGGGTCAGGGATCCTATAATTCACCCCTCCACTTT.